This TCR beta chain was sequenced during a study of blood T cell repertoires in COVID-19 (TCRdb year 2020). Concerning the study at large: Collaborator samples came from the United States, Italy and Spain and covered acute and convalescent phases of COVID-19. The material from the prospective study consisted of cDNA or gDNA derived from T cells, B-cell-depleted T cells, or PBMCs. The dataset comprised deeply sampled blood TCRbeta repertoires from subjects exposed to, actively infected with, or recovered from COVID-19. The repertoires were made available in a free public database intended to serve as a resource for research on the immune response to SARS-CoV-2. Samples came from the ongoing ImmuneRACE study (first 160 participants) plus 1,254 subjects from 6 global collaborators. The sample metadata nearly always contained a de-identified subject ID, COVID-19 status, age in years and sex. Where available, HLA class I and class II types were taken from metadata supplied by the sample provider and were not determined by assay-based typing. Summary of the overall study and its limitations: The amount of clinical and demographic metadata varied by source and participant and was provided uncurated.

Each collaborating institution followed its own protocols to collect whole blood in K2EDTA tubes. Collaborator samples were shipped for TCRbeta analysis as frozen whole blood, isolated PBMCs, or DNA extracted from either sample type. Concerning this clone itself: Its target antigen remains unknown. No much larger clone exists at a distance of one base, and base qualities are not known.

TCRbeta CDR3 regions were amplified from genomic DNA by means of the immunoSEQ Assay, a bias-controlled multiplex PCR. The published analysis was carried out like this. The number of nucleated cells in each sample was estimated from the amplification of reference gene primers within the assay. Sequence reads were collapsed and filtered to measure the absolute abundance of every unique TCRbeta CDR3 rearrangement. For each sample, productive Simpson clonality was calculated as the square root of Simpson's diversity index across productive rearrangements. TCRdb obtained this table from immuneACCESS and retained in-frame rearrangements with V and J assigned. These tables miss some clones; where compared with another copy, unresolved V genes account for less than half of the shortfall, and the remainder is unexplained. V and J calls and clone size are given by that table; D and trimming were obtained from the DNA. The sample table records 180,000 or so clones; approximately 83% of these occur just once. The top ten constitute more than 3% of the sample.

This TCR came from a man in his 60s with acute or convalescent COVID-19. The sequencing input was peripheral blood.

The encoded CDR3 is CASTWRLTPQETQYF. In nucleotide form, the sequence is TGTGCCAGCACCTGGAGGCTGACCCCCCAAGAGACCCAGTACTTC. The V gene is TRBV28 and the J gene is TRBJ2-5; matching of 5 bases hints at TRBD2 as the D gene. The germline V gene sets CDR1 to MDHEN and CDR2 to SYDVKM. The CDR3 runs 15 residues from the cysteine to the phenylalanine. Left in the record is the CDR3 DNA by itself, 45 bases read in frame from the first base. V is reduced by 7 bases and J by 1 base, leaving a spacing of 16 bases between them.